The following is a T cell receptor beta chain sequence with its context. Its matching antigen is unknown. Only in-frame clones appear in the TCRdb table, and some are missing; sequencing was by immunoSEQ multiplex PCR. The sample contains under 150,000 clones, 80% to 90% of which appear only once. These data are taken from a study of T cell responses to AZD1222 COVID-19 vaccine. At the level of the study: Doses given second, at about 4 or about 12 weeks, were pooled.

Study conclusions and caveats: Clonal diversity may have been underestimated, and the donors were mostly white British, with more females than males.

V lost 0 bases to trimming and J lost 3 bases; unmatched junction nucleotides: 7. Germline V lookup: CDR1 MGHRA, CDR2 YSYEKL. The CDR3 sequence is 17 residues long. Source: peripheral blood, taken on day 0 of AZD1222 vaccination. The chain couples TRBV4-1 to TRBJ2-1; 8 bases agree with TRBD1. The sequence was obtained from an adult in good health. CDR3 DNA sequence: TGCGCCAGCAGCCAAGATGCGGCAGGGGGCGTCTACAATGAGCAGTTCTTC. Amino acids: CASSQDAAGGVYNEQFF.